This record looks at one TCR beta chain sequence and its context. These data originate in a study of blood T cell repertoires in COVID-19. The overall study: T cells, B-cell-depleted T cells, or PBMCs provided the cDNA or gDNA that served as material.

The CDR3 covers 11 residues. Germline lookup yields CDR1 DFQATT and CDR2 SNEGSKA (reference sequence). Trimming took off 2 bases at V and 9 bases at J, with 10 bases between the two ends. Sequencing used immunoSEQ multiplex PCR; TCRdb keeps in-frame clones, though not all of them. The table records some 190,000 clones, approximately 84% of them present only once. Sequencing input: PBMCs or T cells enriched from blood (not recorded which). The chain carries TRBV20-1 and TRBJ1-1; tentatively, D is TRBD1 (6 bases). This clonotype was obtained from a young woman who had recovered from COVID-19. The CDR3 DNA is TGCAGTGCTAGATCACAGGGTAAAGCTTTCTTT. Protein sequence: CSARSQGKAFF.